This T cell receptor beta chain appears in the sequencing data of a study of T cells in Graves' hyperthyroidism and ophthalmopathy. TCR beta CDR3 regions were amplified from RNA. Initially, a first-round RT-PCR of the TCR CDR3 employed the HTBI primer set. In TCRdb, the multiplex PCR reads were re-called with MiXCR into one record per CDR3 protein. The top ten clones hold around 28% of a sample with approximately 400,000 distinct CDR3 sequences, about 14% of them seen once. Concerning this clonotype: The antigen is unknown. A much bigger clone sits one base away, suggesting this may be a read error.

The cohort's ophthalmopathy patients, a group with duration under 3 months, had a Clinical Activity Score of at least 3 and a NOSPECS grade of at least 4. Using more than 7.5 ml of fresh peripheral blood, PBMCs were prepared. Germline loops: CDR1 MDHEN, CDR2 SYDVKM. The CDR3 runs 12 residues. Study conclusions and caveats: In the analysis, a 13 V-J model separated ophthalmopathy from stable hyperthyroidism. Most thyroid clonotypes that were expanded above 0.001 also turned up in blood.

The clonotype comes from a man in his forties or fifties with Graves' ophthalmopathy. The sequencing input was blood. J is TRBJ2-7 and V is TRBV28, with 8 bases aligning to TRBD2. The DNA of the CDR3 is TGTGCCAGCATGGGACTAGGACGTGAGCAGCACTTC. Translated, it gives CASMGLGREQHF.